The 25 T cell receptor beta chains below come from one sample, sequenced in a study of blood T cell repertoires in COVID-19. Data came from immunoSEQ multiplex PCR; TCRdb stores just in-frame clones and leaves some out. The sample has 55,000 to 75,000 clones, about 70% seen once. The specimen was peripheral blood. All receptors derive from an older woman with acute or convalescent COVID-19.

This clone was counted ten times or more. The rearrangement links TRBV14 to TRBJ1-2, with D perhaps TRBD1 (5 bases). V dropped 4 bases and J dropped 6 bases, with 12 bases sitting between them. Per germline, CDR1 SGHDN and CDR2 FVKESK. The CDR3 runs to 13 residues. In DNA, the CDR3 is TGTGCCAGCAGCCCCCTAAGGGGAAATGGCTACACCTTC. Encoded protein: CASSPLRGNGYTF.

The chain joins TRBV24-1 to TRBJ2-2; the D is unclear. Germline-derived CDR1 and CDR2 are KGHDR and SFDVKD. V shed 4 bases and J shed 6 bases, with 17 bases lying between them. The CDR3 is 16 residues long. The CDR3 region has the DNA TGTGCCACCAGTGACTCCCGGCCCCTGGGCGCCGGGGAGCTGTTTTTT. It encodes CATSDSRPLGAGELFF.

Here the CDR3 DNA reads TGCGCCAGCAGCTCGTCCCCGGGACAGGGTTTTTCACCCCTCCACTTT. Translating it yields CASSSSPGQGFSPLHF. The chain links TRBV5-1 to TRBJ1-6; 9 bases match TRBD1. The ends lost 3 bases at V and 9 bases at J; junction bases unmatched: 10. This CDR3 contains 16 residues. Per germline, CDR1 SGHRS and CDR2 YFSETQ.

This clone was seen a few times. The chain joins TRBV3-1 (or the pseudogene TRBV3-2) to TRBJ1-5; the D gene is possibly TRBD1 (5 bases). The V gene's germline CDR1 is LGHDT and CDR2 YNNKEL (reference sequence). Trimming took off 0 bases at V and 2 bases at J, with 8 bases between the two ends. The CDR3 is 15 amino acids. In DNA, the CDR3 is TGTGCCAGCAGCCAAGACAGGGTTGGCAATCAGCCCCAGCATTTT. The encoded protein is CASSQDRVGNQPQHF.

This chain links TRBV5-1 with TRBJ2-1; possibly TRBD2 for D (6 bases). This CDR3 spans 15 amino acids. The germline CDR1 and CDR2 sequences are SGHRS and YFSETQ. Deletions cut 2 bases from V and 5 bases from J, with 14 bases between. CDR3: CASSFFGTGDNEQFF. CDR3 bases: TGCGCCAGCAGCTTCTTCGGGACGGGGGACAATGAGCAGTTCTTC.

The chain uses TRBV5-1 and TRBJ1-2; unclear D gene. Deletions cut 0 bases from V and 11 bases from J, with 11 bases between. CDR3 length: 12 residues. Germline assignment: CDR1 SGHRS and CDR2 YFSETQ. This CDR3 is CASSLDREGYTF. The CDR3 DNA sequence: TGCGCCAGCAGCTTGGATAGGGAGGGTTACACCTTC.

V is TRBV6-5 and J is TRBJ2-5; TRBD1 matches at 8 bases. V was clipped by 6 bases and J by 5 bases; unmatched bases: 11. This CDR3 region has 15 residues. Germline CDR1 is MNHEY and CDR2 is SVGAGI. For the CDR3, the DNA is TGTGCCAGCAGGTGGGGGAGACAGGGGCGGGAGACCCAGTACTTC. It is translated as CASRWGRQGRETQYF.

The rearrangement links TRBV7-2 to TRBJ2-5; 10 bases line up with TRBD1. V shed 5 bases and J 1 base; nucleotides not matched to a gene: 7. The CDR3 runs 16 residues. The germline gives CDR1 SGHTA, CDR2 FQGNSA. This chain's CDR3 is CASSPRQGATQETQYF. The CDR3 coding sequence is TGTGCCAGCAGCCCGAGACAGGGGGCGACCCAAGAGACCCAGTACTTC.

The chain couples TRBV7-6 to TRBJ2-1, with no clear D. Per the germline V gene, CDR1 is SGHVS and CDR2 is FNYEAQ. The CDR3 is made up of 13 amino acids. Trimming removed 3 bases from V and 9 bases from J, with 12 bases in between. The CDR3 here is CASSLSLLREQFF. CDR3 in DNA: TGTGCCAGCAGCTTGTCCTTATTGCGTGAGCAGTTCTTC. The variable domain in full, with the rest retrieved from reference TRBV7-6 and TRBJ2-1, is GAGVSQSPRYKVTKRGQDVALRCDPISGHVSLYWYRQALGQGPEFLTYFNYEAQQDKSGLPNDRFSAERPEGSISTLTIQRTEQRDSAMYRCASSLSLLREQFFGPGTRLTVL.

The chain joins TRBV7-9 to TRBJ1-4; D is undetermined. Germline V lookup: CDR1 SEHNR, CDR2 FQNEAQ (reference sequence). The length of the CDR3 is 16 residues. Trimming removed 1 base at V and 8 bases at J, with 17 bases between. CDR3 protein: CASSLDGRADGEKLFF. The CDR3 nucleotides read TGTGCCAGCAGCTTAGACGGGAGGGCAGATGGGGAAAAACTGTTTTTT.

The chain employs TRBV6-6 and TRBJ2-6; 10 bases align to TRBD1. Trimming at V came to 5 bases and at J to 2 bases, leaving 12 bases not matched to a gene. CDR1 MNHNY and CDR2 SVGAGI come from the germline V gene (reference sequence). The CDR3 is 19 amino acids. The CDR3 nucleotides read TGTGCCAGCAGTCAACCCCGGACAGGGGGTTTCGCTGGGGCCAACGTCCTGACTTTC. Amino acids: CASSQPRTGGFAGANVLTF.

This chain uses TRBV5-6 with TRBJ1-2; tentative D call: TRBD1 (5 bases). The CDR3 is 13 residues long. V was shortened by 5 bases and J by 6 bases, with 14 bases between the two germline ends. In germline, CDR1 is SGHDT, CDR2 YYEEEE. Here the CDR3 DNA reads TGTGCCAGCAGGCCATGGGGCGGGGATGGCTACACCTTC. The encoded protein is CASRPWGGDGYTF. The full variable domain, completed using reference TRBV5-6 and TRBJ1-2, is DAGVTQSPTHLIKTRGQQVTLRCSPKSGHDTVSWYQQALGQGPQFIFQYYEEEERQRGNFPDRFSGHQFPNYSSELNVNALLLGDSALYLCASRPWGGDGYTFGSGTRLTVV.

The chain combines TRBV2 with TRBJ1-2, with TRBD1 matching 9 bases. The CDR3 has 15 residues. Germline-derived CDR1 and CDR2 are SNHLY and FYNNEI. Trimming at V came to 5 bases and at J to 8 bases, leaving 12 bases not matched to a gene. The CDR3 nucleotides read TGTGCCAGCAGTATGAAGGGGACAGGGACCTTAGGCTACACCTTC. It encodes CASSMKGTGTLGYTF. Drawing the rest from reference TRBV2 and TRBJ1-2, the complete variable domain is EPEVTQTPSHQVTQMGQEVILRCVPISNHLYFYWYRQILGQKVEFLVSFYNNEISEKSEIFDDQFSVERPDGSNFTLKIRSTKLEDSAMYFCASSMKGTGTLGYTFGSGTRLTVV.

This chain links TRBV2 with TRBJ1-2, with 9 bases fitting TRBD1. CDR1 SNHLY and CDR2 FYNNEI come from the germline V gene. The CDR3 is made up of 14 amino acids. The trim removed 4 bases at V and 3 bases at J, leaving 3 bases unmatched. The CDR3 DNA is TGTGCCAGCAGTGGGACAGGGGTTTACTATGGCTACACCTTC. Protein: CASSGTGVYYGYTF.

This chain uses TRBV5-6 with TRBJ1-1; TRBD1 might be the D (5 bases). This CDR3 is 13 amino acids long. V dropped 6 bases and J dropped 4 bases, with 13 bases sitting between them. Germline V gene lookup returns CDR1 SGHDT and CDR2 YYEEEE. CDR3 DNA: TGTGCCAGCATGATATTCCAGGGCACTGAAGCTTTCTTT. Its protein product is CASMIFQGTEAFF.

This chain connects TRBV19 to TRBJ1-5; 12 bases align to TRBD1. Germline loops: CDR1 LNHDA, CDR2 SQIVND (reference sequence). J gave up 7 bases and V 11 bases, and 9 bases lay outside the gene matches. The CDR3 length is 14 residues. The CDR3 region is CAAGDRGRGQPQHF. The CDR3 DNA is TGTGCCGCGGGGGACAGGGGGCGAGGGCAGCCCCAGCATTTT.

This clone was recorded only once. The chain couples TRBV28 to TRBJ2-6; TRBD1 matches 8 bases. The germline CDR1 and CDR2 sequences are MDHEN and SYDVKM. V shed 6 bases, J shed 2 bases, and the junction held 3 bases outside the gene matches. The CDR3 covers 15 residues. DNA of the CDR3: TGTGCCAGCAGCTCAGGGGGCGCTGGGGCCAACGTCCTGACTTTC. As protein: CASSSGGAGANVLTF. Full variable domain (outside the CDR3, taken from reference TRBV28 and TRBJ2-6): DVKVTQSSRYLVKRTGEKVFLECVQDMDHENMFWYRQDPGLGLRLIYFSYDVKMKEKGDIPEGYSVSREKKERFSLILESASTNQTSMYLCASSSGGAGANVLTFGAGSRLTVL.

This chain joins TRBV6-6 and TRBJ1-3; maybe TRBD1 (6 bases). Germline V gene sequence: CDR1 MNHNY, CDR2 SVGAGI (reference sequence). V shed 6 bases and J shed 0 bases, with 12 bases lying between them. The CDR3 totals 15 residues. CDR3 amino acids: CASRQGGGSGNTIYF. CDR3 DNA: TGTGCCAGCAGACAGGGTGGAGGCTCTGGAAACACCATATATTTT.

This chain uses TRBV5-8 with TRBJ2-7, with 10 bases lining up with TRBD1. V lost 0 bases and J lost 2; bases outside the gene matches: 2. The CDR3 loop spans 15 amino acids. CDR1 and CDR2 (germline): SGHTS, YDEGEE. CDR3 residues: CASSLGDRGAYEQYF. The CDR3 nucleotides are TGTGCCAGCAGCTTGGGGGACAGGGGAGCCTACGAGCAGTACTTC.

The rearrangement joins TRBV9 to TRBJ1-2; 9 bases are shared with TRBD1. CDR3 length equals 16 residues. The germline gives CDR1 SGDLS, CDR2 YYNGEE. The V segment lost 3 bases and the J segment 4 bases; nucleotides outside the gene matches: 10. The CDR3: CASSAIQGAVSYGYTF. In nucleotides, the CDR3 is TGTGCCAGCAGCGCTATACAGGGGGCGGTCAGCTATGGCTACACCTTC.

This chain connects TRBV7-8 to TRBJ2-1, with D maybe TRBD1 (5 bases). CDR1 and CDR2 from the germline V gene are SGHVS and FQNEAQ. The CDR3 length is 15 residues. V shed 3 bases and J shed 10 bases, with 19 bases lying between them. CDR3 bases: TGTGCCAGCAGCTTTACAGGTTACGGCCCCAGGGAGCAGTTCTTC. Amino acids: CASSFTGYGPREQFF.

CDR3 sequence reads: CASSLAKGANTEAFF. As DNA, the CDR3 is TGTGCCAGCAGCTTGGCCAAGGGGGCGAACACTGAAGCTTTCTTT. The chain is built from TRBV5-4 and TRBJ1-1; 7 nucleotides match TRBD1. The CDR3 is 15 residues long. Germline CDR1 is SGHNT and CDR2 is YYREEE (reference sequence). V shed 0 bases, J shed 1 base, and the junction held 3 bases outside the gene matches. The full variable domain, rest sourced from reference TRBV5-4 and TRBJ1-1, is ETGVTQSPTHLIKTRGQQVTLRCSSQSGHNTVSWYQQALGQGPQFIFQYYREEENGRGNFPPRFSGLQFPNYSSELNVNALELDDSALYLCASSLAKGANTEAFFGQGTRLTVV.

This clone was counted only a few times. CDR3 amino acids: CASSLTGINQPQHF. CDR3 DNA sequence: TGTGCCAGCAGCTTGACAGGAATTAATCAGCCCCAGCATTTT. The rearrangement links TRBV7-2 to TRBJ1-5; D may be TRBD1 (6 bases). Trimming took off 3 bases at V and 4 bases at J, with 10 bases between the two ends. Germline CDR1 reads SGHTA; CDR2 reads FQGNSA. This CDR3 is built from 14 residues.

V and J are TRBV6-5 and TRBJ1-1; 12 nucleotides match TRBD1. With V trimmed by 5 bases and J by 11 bases, 12 bases remained unmatched. The V gene's germline CDR1 is MNHEY and CDR2 SVGAGI. The CDR3 contains 15 residues. This CDR3 reads CASSRSPGQGAQAFF. The CDR3 coding sequence is TGTGCCAGCAGTCGGAGCCCGGGACAGGGGGCGCAGGCTTTCTTT.

The chain uses TRBV28 and TRBJ1-1, with a tentative D call TRBD1 (5 bases). V was pared by 8 bases and J by 7 bases, with 14 bases between. The CDR3 contains 12 residues. Looked up from germline, CDR1 is MDHEN and CDR2 is SYDVKM. Here the CDR3 DNA reads TGTGCCAGCGGAACGTTTAGGGGTGAAGCTTTCTTT. It encodes CASGTFRGEAFF.